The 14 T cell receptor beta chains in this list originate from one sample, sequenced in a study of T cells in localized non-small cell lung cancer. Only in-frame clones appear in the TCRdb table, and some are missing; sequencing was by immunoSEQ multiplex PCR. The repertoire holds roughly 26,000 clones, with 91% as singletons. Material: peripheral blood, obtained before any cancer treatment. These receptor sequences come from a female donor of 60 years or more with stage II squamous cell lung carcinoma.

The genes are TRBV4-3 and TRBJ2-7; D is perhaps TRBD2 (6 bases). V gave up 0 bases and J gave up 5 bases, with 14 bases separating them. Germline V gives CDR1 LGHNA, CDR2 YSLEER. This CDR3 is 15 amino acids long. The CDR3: CASSQDSGGYNEQYF. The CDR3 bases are TGCGCCAGCAGCCAAGATAGCGGTGGGTATAACGAGCAGTACTTC.

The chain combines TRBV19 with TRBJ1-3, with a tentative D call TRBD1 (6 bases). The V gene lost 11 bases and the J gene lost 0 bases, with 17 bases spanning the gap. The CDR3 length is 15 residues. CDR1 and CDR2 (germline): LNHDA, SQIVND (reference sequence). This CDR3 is CAGGGGPNSGNTIYF. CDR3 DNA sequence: TGTGCCGGAGGAGGGGGACCCAACTCTGGAAACACCATATATTTT.

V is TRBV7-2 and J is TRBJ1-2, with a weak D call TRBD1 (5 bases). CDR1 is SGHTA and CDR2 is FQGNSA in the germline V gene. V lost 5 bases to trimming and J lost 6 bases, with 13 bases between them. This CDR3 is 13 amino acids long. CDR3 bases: TGTGCCAGCAGCCAAGGGTGGGGGAATGGCTACACCTTC. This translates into CASSQGWGNGYTF.

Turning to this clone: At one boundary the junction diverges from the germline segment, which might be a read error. CDR3 loop: CASSLAGQTSSEKLFF. CDR3 sequence (DNA): TGCGCCAGCAGTTTGGCGGGACAGACATCTTCCGAAAAACTGTTTTTT. The rearrangement uses TRBV5-1 and TRBJ1-4; 7 bases map to TRBD1. The CDR3 loop spans 16 amino acids. CDR1 is SGHRS and CDR2 is YFSETQ in the germline V gene. The full variable domain, with the rest looked up from reference TRBV5-1 and TRBJ1-4, is KAGVTQTPRYLIKTRGQQVTLSCSPISGHRSVSWYQQTPGQGLQFLFEYFSETQRNKGNFPGRFSGRQFSNSRSEMNVSTLELGDSALYLCASSLAGQTSSEKLFFGSGTQLSVL.

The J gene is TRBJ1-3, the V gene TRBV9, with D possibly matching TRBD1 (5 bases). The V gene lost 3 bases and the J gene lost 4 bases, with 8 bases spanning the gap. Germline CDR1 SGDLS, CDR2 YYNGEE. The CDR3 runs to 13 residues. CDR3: CASSGQLGNTIYF. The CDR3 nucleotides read TGTGCCAGCAGCGGACAGTTAGGAAACACCATATATTTT. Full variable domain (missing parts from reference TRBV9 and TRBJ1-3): DSGVTQTPKHLITATGQRVTLRCSPRSGDLSVYWYQQSLDQGLQFLIQYYNGEERAKGNILERFSAQQFPDLHSELNLSSLELGDSALYFCASSGQLGNTIYFGEGSWLTVV.

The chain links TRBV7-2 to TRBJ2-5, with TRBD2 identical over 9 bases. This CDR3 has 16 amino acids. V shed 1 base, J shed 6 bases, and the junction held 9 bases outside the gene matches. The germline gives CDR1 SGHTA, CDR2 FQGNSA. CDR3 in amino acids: CASSLEGAGGLKTQYF. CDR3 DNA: TGTGCCAGCAGCTTAGAGGGGGCGGGAGGGTTGAAGACCCAGTACTTC. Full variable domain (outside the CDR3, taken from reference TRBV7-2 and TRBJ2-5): GAGVSQSPSNKVTEKGKDVELRCDPISGHTALYWYRQSLGQGLEFLIYFQGNSAPDKSGLPSDRFSAERTGGSVSTLTIQRTQQEDSAVYLCASSLEGAGGLKTQYFGPGTRLLVL.

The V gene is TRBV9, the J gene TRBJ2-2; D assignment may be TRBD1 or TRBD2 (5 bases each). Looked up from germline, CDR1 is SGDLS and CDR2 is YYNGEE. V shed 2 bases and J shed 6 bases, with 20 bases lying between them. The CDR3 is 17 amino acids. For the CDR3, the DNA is TGTGCCAGCAGCGTGAGCGAGGGACGGGCGGTAGCCGGGGAGCTGTTTTTT. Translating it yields CASSVSEGRAVAGELFF.

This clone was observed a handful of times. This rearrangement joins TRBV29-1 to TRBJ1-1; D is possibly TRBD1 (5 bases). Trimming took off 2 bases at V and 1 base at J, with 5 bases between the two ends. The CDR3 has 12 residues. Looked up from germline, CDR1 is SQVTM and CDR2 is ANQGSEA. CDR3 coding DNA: TGCAGCGTTGAAAGGGGGAACACTGAAGCTTTCTTT. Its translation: CSVERGNTEAFF. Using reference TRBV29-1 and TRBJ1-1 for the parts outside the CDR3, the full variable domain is SAVISQKPSRDICQRGTSLTIQCQVDSQVTMMFWYRQQPGQSLTLIATANQGSEATYESGFVIDKFPISRPNLTFSTLTVSNMSPEDSSIYLCSVERGNTEAFFGQGTRLTVV.

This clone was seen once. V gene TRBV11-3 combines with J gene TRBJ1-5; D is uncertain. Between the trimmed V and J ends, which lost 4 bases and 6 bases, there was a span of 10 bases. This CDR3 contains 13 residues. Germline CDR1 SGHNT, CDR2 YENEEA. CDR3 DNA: TGTGCCAGCAGCTACCCAGGACGTCAGCCCCAGCATTTT. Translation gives CASSYPGRQPQHF.

The CDR3, as DNA: TGTGCCAGCACTATTTCCGCGGGCAGACTAACCACAGATACGCAGTATTTT. Protein: CASTISAGRLTTDTQYF. J is TRBJ2-3 and V is TRBV27; D is perhaps TRBD2 (5 bases). Per germline, CDR1 MNHEY and CDR2 SMNVEV (reference sequence). The CDR3 contains 17 residues. The V end was cut by 7 bases, the J end by 2 bases, with 22 bases between.

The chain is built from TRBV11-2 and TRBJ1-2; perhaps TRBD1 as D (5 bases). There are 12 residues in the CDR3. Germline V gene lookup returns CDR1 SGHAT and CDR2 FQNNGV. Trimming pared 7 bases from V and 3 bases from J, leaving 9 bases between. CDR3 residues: CASIGTDYGYTF. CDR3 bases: TGTGCCAGCATCGGGACGGACTATGGCTACACCTTC.

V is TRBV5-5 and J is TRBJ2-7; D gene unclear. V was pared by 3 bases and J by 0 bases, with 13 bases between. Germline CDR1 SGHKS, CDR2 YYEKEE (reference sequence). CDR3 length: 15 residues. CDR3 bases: TGTGCCAGCAGCTCCATGGTGAGCGCCTCCTACGAGCAGTACTTC. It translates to CASSSMVSASYEQYF.

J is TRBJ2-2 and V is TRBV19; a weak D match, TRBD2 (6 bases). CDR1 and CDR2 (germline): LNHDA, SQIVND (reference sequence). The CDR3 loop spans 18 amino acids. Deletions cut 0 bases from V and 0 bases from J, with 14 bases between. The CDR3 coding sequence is TGTGCCAGTAGTATAGATGGGGGGTCTTCCGCGAACACCGGGGAGCTGTTTTTT. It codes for CASSIDGGSSANTGELFF.

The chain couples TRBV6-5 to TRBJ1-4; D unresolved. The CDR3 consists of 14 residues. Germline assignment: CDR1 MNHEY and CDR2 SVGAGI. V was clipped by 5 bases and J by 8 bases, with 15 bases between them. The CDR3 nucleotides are TGTGCCAGCAGTCCGCGGGTTTTTTGGGAAAAACTGTTTTTT. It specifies CASSPRVFWEKLFF.